These 22 T cell receptor beta chains originate from one sample sequenced in a study of CD8 T cells in Susac syndrome. The authors reverse transcribed about 0.45 to 1 ug RNA with random hexamers. Via MiXCR, TCRdb re-called the immunoSEQ multiplex PCR reads, giving one row per CDR3 protein. In the table there are about 200,000 distinct CDR3 sequences, 85% to 95% of which are singletons. The sequenced sample consisted of CD4+ T cells from PBMCs. These receptors all come from a human donor in good health.

The V gene is TRBV2, the J gene TRBJ2-7; D might be TRBD1 (6 bases). The CDR3 is 12 residues long. Per germline, CDR1 SNHLY and CDR2 FYNNEI. With 9 bases removed from V and 0 bases from J, the gap between germline ends came to 9 bases. The CDR3 region is CASTGFSYEQYV. DNA of the CDR3: TGTGCCAGTACAGGGTTCTCCTACGAGCAGTACGTC.

This sequence joins TRBV29-1 and TRBJ2-2, with TRBD2 matching over 7 bases. Germline assignment: CDR1 SQVTM and CDR2 ANQGSEA. The CDR3 loop spans 15 amino acids. V was pared by 6 bases and J by 1 base, with 8 bases of the junction left unmatched. This CDR3 is CSVGSGAGNTGELFF. The DNA of the CDR3 is TGCAGCGTCGGAAGCGGGGCCGGGAACACCGGGGAGCTGTTTTTT.

V and J are TRBV20-1 and TRBJ1-2; D remains unclear. The CDR3 contains 16 residues. V dropped 0 bases and J dropped 4 bases, with 18 bases sitting between them. Germline lookup yields CDR1 DFQATT and CDR2 SNEGSKA (reference sequence). CDR3 coding DNA: TGCAGTGCTAGAGATACGATGAGGGAGGTTGGCTATGGCTACACCTTC. Protein: CSARDTMREVGYGYTF.

The chain carries TRBV6-1 and TRBJ2-7, with TRBD2 matching over 10 bases. Trimming at V came to 9 bases and at J to 4 bases, leaving 15 bases not matched to a gene. This CDR3 contains 16 residues. Germline CDR1 MNHNS, CDR2 SASEGT. CDR3 protein: CASLGGSGTSVYEQYV. CDR3 bases: TGTGCCAGTTTAGGGGGAAGCGGGACTAGCGTTTACGAGCAGTACGTC.

The V call is TRBV9, the J call TRBJ2-3; TRBD1 agrees at 7 bases. V was pared by 1 base and J by 5 bases, with 10 bases of the junction left unmatched. The germline gives CDR1 SGDLS, CDR2 YYNGEE. This CDR3 comprises 16 residues. The CDR3 protein is CASSVSAAAGGDTQYF. The CDR3 DNA sequence: TGTGCCAGCAGCGTATCAGCGGCGGCAGGGGGAGATACGCAGTATTTT.

The chain employs TRBV29-1 and TRBJ2-1; tentatively, D is TRBD1 (7 bases). The CDR3 has 15 amino acids. In germline, CDR1 is SQVTM, CDR2 ANQGSEA. V lost 2 bases and J lost 2, with 13 bases in between. The DNA of the CDR3 is TGCAGCGTTGAACGGCAGGGGGGCCCCTACAATGAGCAGTTCTTC. Translated, it gives CSVERQGGPYNEQFF.

The chain carries TRBV12-3 or TRBV12-4 and TRBJ1-1, with D perhaps TRBD1 (5 bases). This CDR3 contains 15 residues. V was cut by 2 bases and J by 2 bases, with 12 bases left in between. The CDR3 protein is CASSLKGRGNTEAFF. As DNA, the CDR3 is TGTGCCAGCAGTTTAAAAGGGAGGGGTAACACTGAAGCTTTCTTT.

V is TRBV3-1 and J is TRBJ2-2, with 8 bases fitting TRBD1. There are 15 residues in the CDR3. Germline-derived CDR1 and CDR2 are LGHDT and YNNKEL (reference sequence). V was clipped by 4 bases and J by 3 bases; unmatched bases: 4. The CDR3 loop reads CASSPNRGDTGELFF. The CDR3 region has the DNA TGTGCCAGCAGCCCGAACAGGGGGGACACCGGGGAGCTGTTTTTT. Drawing the rest from reference TRBV3-1 and TRBJ2-2, the complete variable domain is DTAVSQTPKYLVTQMGNDKSIKCEQNLGHDTMYWYKQDSKKFLKIMFSYNNKELIINETVPNRFSPKSPDKAHLNLHINSLELGDSAVYFCASSPNRGDTGELFFGEGSRLTVL.

This chain connects TRBV25-1 to TRBJ2-1; 10 bases are shared with TRBD2. The J segment lost 0 bases and the V segment lost 4 bases, leaving 6 bases of the junction unmatched. The CDR3 extends over 17 amino acids. The germline gives CDR1 MGHDK, CDR2 SYGVNS. The CDR3 DNA is TGTGCCAGCAGTGGCACTAGCGGGGTTAGCTCCTACAATGAGCAGTTCTTC. The encoded protein is CASSGTSGVSSYNEQFF.

The rearrangement joins TRBV20-1 to TRBJ1-2; D is undetermined. Germline loops: CDR1 DFQATT, CDR2 SNEGSKA (reference sequence). V was cut by 1 base and J by 4 bases, with 7 bases left in between. The CDR3 runs 12 residues. The CDR3 reads CSARGTGYGYTF. Here the CDR3 DNA reads TGCAGTGCTAGAGGGACGGGCTATGGCTACACCTTC.

The chain couples TRBV6-5 to TRBJ1-5; no clear D. V lost 5 bases, J lost 4 bases, and 9 bases lay in between. Germline V CDR1 and CDR2: MNHEY, SVGAGI. The CDR3 spans 13 residues. This CDR3 is CASSRSANQPQHF. The CDR3 DNA is TGTGCCAGCAGTCGGAGCGCGAATCAGCCCCAGCATTTT.

This chain uses TRBV25-1 with TRBJ1-6; D call uncertain. The germline V gene has CDR1 MGHDK and CDR2 SYGVNS. V lost 6 bases, J lost 7 bases, and 7 bases lay in between. This CDR3 region has 12 residues. Here the CDR3 DNA reads TGTGCCAGCAGGTTCGAGAATTCACCCCTCCACTTT. This codes for CASRFENSPLHF. The entire variable domain, with the rest obtained from reference TRBV25-1 and TRBJ1-6, is as follows: EADIYQTPRYLVIGTGKKITLECSQTMGHDKMYWYQQDPGMELHLIHYSYGVNSTEKGDLSSESTVSRIRTEHFPLTLESARPSHTSQYLCASRFENSPLHFGNGTRLTVT.

The chain combines TRBV19 with TRBJ2-3; TRBD2 might be the D (6 bases). V shed 3 bases and J shed 6 bases, with 13 bases lying between them. CDR3 length: 14 residues. The V gene's germline CDR1 is LNHDA and CDR2 SQIVND (reference sequence). In DNA form, the CDR3 reads TGTGCCAGTAGTATCGGGGGATTGTCGGATACGCAGTATTTT. Its translation is CASSIGGLSDTQYF.

In regard to this clonotype: As the CDR3 is not closed by the conserved phenylalanine or tryptophan, this likely results from a read error. The chain carries TRBV3-1 and TRBJ2-5; D may be TRBD2 (5 bases). The CDR3 extends over 14 amino acids. V was clipped by 5 bases and J by 5 bases, with 15 bases between them. Germline loops: CDR1 LGHDT, CDR2 YNNKEL (reference sequence). The CDR3 sequence is CASSTPSLAETQYL. The CDR3 DNA reads TGTGCCAGCAGCACCCCAAGCCTAGCTGAGACCCAGTACCTC.

The rearrangement links TRBV12-3 or TRBV12-4 to TRBJ1-5; 7 bases match TRBD1. J gave up 2 bases and V 6 bases, and 7 bases lay outside the gene matches. This CDR3 comprises 15 residues. Here the CDR3 reads CASRVSGQRNQPQHF. CDR3 nucleotide sequence: TGTGCCAGCAGAGTCTCGGGACAGCGCAATCAGCCCCAGCATTTT.

The V and J genes are TRBV12-3 or TRBV12-4 and TRBJ2-7; D tentatively fits TRBD1 or TRBD2 (5 bases each). The CDR3 spans 12 residues. Trimming took 3 bases from V and 7 from J, leaving 10 bases between them. The CDR3 region is CASSFVGGEQYV. The DNA for the CDR3 is TGTGCCAGCAGTTTCGTTGGGGGAGAGCAGTACGTC.

The chain joins TRBV30 to TRBJ2-5, with D possibly TRBD1 on 6 matching bases. The CDR3 extends over 11 amino acids. Deletions cut 3 bases from V and 5 bases from J, with 7 bases between. The V gene's germline CDR1 is GTSNPN and CDR2 SVGIG (reference sequence). The CDR3 reads CAWSRGETQYF. CDR3 DNA sequence: TGTGCCTGGAGCAGGGGCGAGACCCAGTACTTC.

This chain links TRBV12-3 or TRBV12-4 with TRBJ1-1, with D unclear. Trimming left V 10 bases short and J 3 bases short, with 12 bases between. The CDR3 length is 12 residues. In DNA, the CDR3 is TGTGCCATCGACAATGGGTACACTGAAGCTTTCTTT. Its protein product is CAIDNGYTEAFF.

The gene calls are TRBV5-4 and TRBJ1-2; a weak D match, TRBD1 (5 bases). This CDR3 has 14 residues. V shed 4 bases and J shed 3 bases, with 13 bases lying between them. In germline, CDR1 is SGHNT, CDR2 YYREEE (reference sequence). The CDR3: CASSTGGGDYGYTF. The CDR3 nucleotides are TGTGCCAGCAGCACCGGGGGAGGGGACTATGGCTACACCTTC.

V gene TRBV20-1 combines with J gene TRBJ1-6, with D perhaps matching TRBD1 (5 bases). The CDR3 is 15 residues long. Trimming left V 7 bases short and J 6 bases short, with 19 bases between. CDR1 is DFQATT and CDR2 is SNEGSKA in the germline V gene (reference sequence). The CDR3 here is CSVPGPTEGNSPLHF. The CDR3 DNA follows: TGCAGTGTACCGGGACCAACGGAGGGTAATTCACCCCTCCACTTT.

The V gene is TRBV12-3 or TRBV12-4, the J gene TRBJ2-1; 8 positions match TRBD2. V was pared by 7 bases and J by 9 bases, with 11 bases of the junction left unmatched. The CDR3 is made up of 14 amino acids. CDR3: CASTGGGTTGEQFF. CDR3 in DNA: TGTGCCAGCACCGGGGGGGGTACGACTGGTGAGCAGTTCTTC.

J is TRBJ2-5 and V is TRBV18; D is ambiguous. V lost 0 bases and J lost 4, with 9 bases in between. Germline CDR1 reads KGHSH; CDR2 reads LQKENI. This CDR3 has 14 amino acids. In nucleotides, the CDR3 is TGTGCCAGCTCACCACCGGACGGCCGAGAGACCCAGTACTTC. It translates to CASSPPDGRETQYF.